The 18 T cell receptor beta chains below come from one sample, sequenced in a study of CD8 T cells in Susac syndrome. An amount of RNA that ranged from 0.5 to 1 ug was reverse transcribed with random hexamers. One entry per CDR3 protein results from TCRdb running MiXCR on the immunoSEQ multiplex PCR reads. Altogether approximately 150,000 distinct CDR3 sequences are present, 90% to 95% being singletons, with the ten largest covering just over 0.13%. The sample taken for sequencing was CD4+ T cells from PBMCs. The receptors stem from a human donor in good health.

The chain carries TRBV3-1 and TRBJ2-1; D not certain. With 0 bases removed from V and 6 bases from J, the gap between germline ends came to 9 bases. The CDR3 sequence is 14 residues long. Per germline, CDR1 LGHDT and CDR2 YNNKEL (reference sequence). The CDR3: CASSQDSFSNEQFF. CDR3 in DNA: TGTGCCAGCAGCCAAGATTCCTTCTCCAATGAGCAGTTCTTC.

This chain links TRBV12-3 or TRBV12-4 with TRBJ2-7; 7 nucleotides align to TRBD2. This CDR3 has 13 residues. The V segment lost 6 bases and the J segment 6 bases; nucleotides outside the gene matches: 8. The CDR3 loop is CASSYRGGLEQYF. The CDR3 bases are TGTGCCAGCAGCTACCGGGGAGGGCTCGAGCAGTACTTC.

The V gene is TRBV29-1, the J gene TRBJ1-6; D gene ambiguous. V lost 5 bases and J 0 bases, leaving 5 bases between the germline ends. The CDR3 covers 13 residues. Germline V gene lookup returns CDR1 SQVTM and CDR2 ANQGSEA. The CDR3 nucleotides are TGCAGCGTTCTTTTCTCCTATAATTCACCCCTCCACTTT. This codes for CSVLFSYNSPLHF.

This clonotype was seen a single time. DNA for the CDR3: TGTGCCAGCAGCGAGGACGGTAACTATGGCTACACCTTC. Residues: CASSEDGNYGYTF. The rearrangement uses TRBV3-1 and TRBJ1-2; D not resolved. This CDR3 contains 13 residues. In germline, CDR1 is LGHDT, CDR2 YNNKEL (reference sequence). V was shortened by 5 bases and J by 1 base, with 8 bases between the two germline ends. The whole variable domain, remainder taken from reference TRBV3-1 and TRBJ1-2, is DTAVSQTPKYLVTQMGNDKSIKCEQNLGHDTMYWYKQDSKKFLKIMFSYNNKELIINETVPNRFSPKSPDKAHLNLHINSLELGDSAVYFCASSEDGNYGYTFGSGTRLTVV.

V usage is TRBV27 and J usage is TRBJ2-6; perhaps TRBD2 as D (5 bases). The CDR3 length is 19 residues. V was clipped by 0 bases and J by 0 bases, with 15 bases between them. Germline V gives CDR1 MNHEY, CDR2 SMNVEV (reference sequence). The CDR3 loop reads CASSLSAGLLSSGANVLTF. CDR3 coding DNA: TGTGCCAGCAGTTTATCAGCAGGACTTTTAAGCTCTGGGGCCAACGTCCTGACTTTC.

Written as DNA, the CDR3 is TGTGCCTGGACCCCACTCCAGGGGGCTGGCTACGAGCAGTACTTC. It translates to CAWTPLQGAGYEQYF. This chain joins TRBV30 and TRBJ2-7; 8 bases are a match to TRBD1. V was clipped by 4 bases and J by 3 bases; unmatched bases: 11. The CDR3 sequence is 15 residues long. Germline V CDR1 and CDR2: GTSNPN, SVGIG (reference sequence).

This clonotype was seen only a few times. This chain joins TRBV29-1 and TRBJ2-7, with D possibly matching TRBD1 (5 bases). Germline V gene sequence: CDR1 SQVTM, CDR2 ANQGSEA. Deletions cut 4 bases from V and 4 bases from J, with 8 bases between. The CDR3 runs to 11 residues. The CDR3 sequence: CSVAQGYEQYF. As DNA, the CDR3 is TGCAGCGTTGCCCAGGGATACGAGCAGTACTTC.

This clonotype has only one observation. The genes are TRBV4-1 and TRBJ2-5; 8 bases fit TRBD2. This CDR3 is 18 amino acids long. V was clipped by 0 bases and J by 1 base; unmatched bases: 10. Per germline, CDR1 MGHRA and CDR2 YSYEKL. CDR3 protein: CASSQEGGVAGLQETQYF. In nucleotides, the CDR3 is TGCGCCAGCAGCCAAGAGGGAGGCGTAGCGGGGCTCCAAGAGACCCAGTACTTC.

V gene TRBV25-1 combines with J gene TRBJ2-7, with a weak D call TRBD1 (5 bases). Germline CDR1 reads MGHDK; CDR2 reads SYGVNS. Trimming shortened V by 2 bases and J by 1 base, and 12 bases separated the two germline ends. The CDR3 has 15 amino acids. CDR3 sequence reads: CASSEQGVRSYEQYF. DNA of the CDR3: TGTGCCAGCAGTGAACAAGGGGTGAGGTCCTACGAGCAGTACTTC.

The V gene is TRBV2, the J gene TRBJ1-5; perhaps TRBD1 as D (6 bases). Germline V gives CDR1 SNHLY, CDR2 FYNNEI. Trimming pared 8 bases from V and 2 bases from J, leaving 13 bases between. This CDR3 region has 14 residues. In DNA, the CDR3 is TGTGCCAGCTCCACAGAGGGGGGCAATCAGCCCCAGCATTTT. Translation gives CASSTEGGNQPQHF. Based on the CDR3 plus reference TRBV2 and TRBJ1-5, the full variable domain is EPEVTQTPSHQVTQMGQEVILRCVPISNHLYFYWYRQILGQKVEFLVSFYNNEISEKSEIFDDQFSVERPDGSNFTLKIRSTKLEDSAMYFCASSTEGGNQPQHFGDGTRLSIL.

The chain couples TRBV11-1 to TRBJ2-7; 9 positions match TRBD1. The germline gives CDR1 SGHAT, CDR2 FQDESV (reference sequence). This CDR3 has 17 amino acids. J lost 1 base, V lost 5 bases, and 12 bases had no gene match. The CDR3 sequence is CASSPPFGTGRSYEQYF. CDR3 bases: TGTGCCAGCAGCCCCCCATTCGGGACAGGGAGGTCCTACGAGCAGTACTTC. The whole variable domain, filled in from reference TRBV11-1 and TRBJ2-7, reads EAEVAQSPRYKITEKSQAVAFWCDPISGHATLYWYRQILGQGPELLVQFQDESVVDDSQLPKDRFSAERLKGVDSTLKIQPAELGDSAMYLCASSPPFGTGRSYEQYFGPGTRLTVT.

This chain joins TRBV20-1 and TRBJ2-7; perhaps TRBD1 as D (6 bases). CDR1 and CDR2 from the germline V gene are DFQATT and SNEGSKA (reference sequence). Trimming removed 6 bases at V and 1 base at J, with 19 bases between. This CDR3 is 15 amino acids long. CDR3 in DNA: TGCAGTGCCGGTATAGGAACAGGGAAATCCTACGAGCAGTACTTC. Translation gives CSAGIGTGKSYEQYF.

The rearrangement uses TRBV2 and TRBJ2-5; tentative D call: TRBD2 (7 bases). The CDR3 totals 15 residues. V lost 0 bases and J lost 5, with 13 bases in between. CDR1 SNHLY and CDR2 FYNNEI come from the germline V gene. In DNA form, the CDR3 reads TGTGCCAGCAGTGAAGCGGGGGGGCCAAGGGAGACCCAGTACTTC. It yields the protein CASSEAGGPRETQYF.

J is TRBJ2-7 and V is TRBV2, with D unresolved. Germline CDR1 and CDR2: SNHLY and FYNNEI. The CDR3 runs 13 residues. Trimming removed 7 bases from V and 5 bases from J, with 15 bases in between. The CDR3 reads CASNLLLGNEQYF. Here the CDR3 DNA reads TGTGCCAGCAACCTTCTCTTAGGCAACGAGCAGTACTTC.

This clonotype was picked up a small number of times. The V call is TRBV29-1, the J call TRBJ1-5; 7 nucleotides line up with TRBD1. The CDR3 has 14 amino acids. Trimming cost V 5 bases and J 1 base; bases outside gene matches: 5. CDR1 and CDR2 from the germline V gene are SQVTM and ANQGSEA. The CDR3 reads CSVLWTGSNQPQHF. CDR3 sequence (DNA): TGCAGCGTTCTATGGACAGGAAGCAATCAGCCCCAGCATTTT. Full variable domain (remainder filled in from reference TRBV29-1 and TRBJ1-5): SAVISQKPSRDICQRGTSLTIQCQVDSQVTMMFWYRQQPGQSLTLIATANQGSEATYESGFVIDKFPISRPNLTFSTLTVSNMSPEDSSIYLCSVLWTGSNQPQHFGDGTRLSIL.

The CDR3: CASSRNGEGNQPQHF. CDR3 DNA: TGTGCCAGCAGCCGAAATGGGGAGGGCAATCAGCCCCAGCATTTT. This chain joins TRBV7-7 and TRBJ1-5; D not resolved. The CDR3 covers 15 residues. Germline CDR1 is SSHAT and CDR2 is FNYEAQ (reference sequence). V lost 5 bases to trimming and J lost 2 bases, with 13 bases between them.

The V call is TRBV29-1, the J call TRBJ2-3; 8 positions agree with TRBD1. The ends lost 3 bases at V and 3 bases at J; junction bases unmatched: 2. CDR3 size: 13 residues. Germline V gene sequence: CDR1 SQVTM, CDR2 ANQGSEA. For the CDR3, the DNA is TGCAGCGTTGAGGGACAGGTGACAGATACGCAGTATTTT. Its protein product is CSVEGQVTDTQYF.

The CDR3: CASSVDRTNEKLFF. The CDR3 DNA sequence: TGCGCCAGCAGCGTGGACCGAACTAATGAAAAACTGTTTTTT. The chain joins TRBV5-1 to TRBJ1-4; D gene uncertain. CDR1 is SGHRS and CDR2 is YFSETQ in the germline V gene. This CDR3 contains 14 residues. V lost 4 bases to trimming and J lost 1 base, with 8 bases between them. Complete variable domain (other parts from reference TRBV5-1 and TRBJ1-4): KAGVTQTPRYLIKTRGQQVTLSCSPISGHRSVSWYQQTPGQGLQFLFEYFSETQRNKGNFPGRFSGRQFSNSRSEMNVSTLELGDSALYLCASSVDRTNEKLFFGSGTQLSVL.